Sequencing of this T cell receptor beta chain was carried out in a study of blood T cell repertoires in COVID-19. About the research overall: Sample material is recorded as cDNA or gDNA derived from T cells, B-cell-depleted T cells, or PBMCs.

Per the study methods: Reference gene primer amplification yielded estimated nucleated cell counts. Clones were sequenced by immunoSEQ multiplex PCR, and TCRdb holds only the in-frame ones, with some missing. V and J calls and clone size come straight from that table; D and trimming were deduced from the DNA. Among roughly 200,000 clones listed, approximately 80% were seen once. Seattle participants joined during active infection and were tracked over time. Germline CDR1 is SGHAT and CDR2 is FQNNGV. The V and J ends lost 6 bases and 6 bases respectively, with 21 bases between them. CDR3 size: 15 residues.

Material for sequencing was peripheral blood. The chain joins TRBV11-2 to TRBJ2-7; TRBD1 is a possible D gene (6 bases). This receptor was identified in a woman aged 80 or older with COVID-19, enrolled during active disease. This CDR3 is CASSYEGGFPVEQYF. DNA for the CDR3: TGTGCCAGCAGTTATGAAGGGGGATTTCCTGTCGAGCAGTACTTC.